What follows are 26 T cell receptor beta chains derived from one specimen sequenced in a study of technical replicates of blood from several donors. Here immunoSEQ multiplex PCR was the method, and the copy in TCRdb shows in-frame clones only, minus some. The table includes over 50,000 clones, about 90% detected once. Material for sequencing was PBMCs. Every receptor here comes from a human donor in good health. Some clones in this sample may be carry-over from other donors' samples.

The chain has TRBV7-2 and TRBJ1-6; weak D call: TRBD1 (6 bases). V dropped 4 bases and J dropped 9 bases, with 19 bases sitting between them. Germline CDR1 reads SGHTA; CDR2 reads FQGNSA. CDR3 length: 16 residues. The CDR3 loop is CASSSRAGAAISPLHF. The CDR3 DNA follows: TGTGCCAGCAGCTCACGAGCAGGGGCGGCGATTTCACCCCTCCACTTT.

A remark on this clone: Its ends do not fully match the called genes, so a read error is possible. CDR3 amino acids: CASSLGGTSTDTQYF. The CDR3 DNA is TGCGCCAGCAGCTTAGGCGGGACTAGCACGGATACGCAGTATTTT. V usage is TRBV5-1 and J usage is TRBJ2-3; 9 bases line up with TRBD2. This CDR3 is 15 amino acids long. Germline values: CDR1 SGHRS, CDR2 YFSETQ.

The chain joins TRBV19 to TRBJ1-1, with 9 bases matching TRBD1. Trimming removed 3 bases from V and 3 bases from J; junction bases left unmatched: 5. This CDR3 spans 15 amino acids. From germline, CDR1 is LNHDA and CDR2 SQIVND (reference sequence). This CDR3 reads CASSMSRTGDTEAFF. CDR3 in DNA: TGTGCCAGTAGTATGAGCCGGACAGGGGACACTGAAGCTTTCTTT.

The chain combines TRBV30 with TRBJ1-5; D is unresolved. CDR3 length equals 14 residues. Trimming removed 4 bases from V and 2 bases from J, with 12 bases in between. Germline CDR1 reads GTSNPN; CDR2 reads SVGIG (reference sequence). In DNA, the CDR3 is TGTGCCTGGACTGCGGGCCTGGGCAATCAGCCCCAGCATTTT. Protein: CAWTAGLGNQPQHF.

This chain joins TRBV7-9 and TRBJ2-2; tentative D call: TRBD2 (7 bases). CDR1 is SEHNR and CDR2 is FQNEAQ in the germline V gene (reference sequence). This CDR3 spans 15 amino acids. The V and J ends lost 5 bases and 5 bases respectively, with 15 bases between them. The CDR3 sequence is CASSEGGVRTGELFF. The CDR3 DNA is TGTGCCAGCAGCGAAGGGGGGGTGAGGACCGGGGAGCTGTTTTTT.

The V and J genes are TRBV7-8 and TRBJ2-1, with 10 bases that match TRBD2. Germline values: CDR1 SGHVS, CDR2 FQNEAQ. CDR3 length: 15 amino acids. V gave up 7 bases and J gave up 7 bases; unmatched junction bases: 10. The CDR3 region is CASTRQRGGTNEQFF. In DNA, the CDR3 is TGTGCCAGCACCCGGCAGCGGGGGGGCACGAATGAGCAGTTCTTC.

The V call is TRBV5-6, the J call TRBJ2-5; the D gene is possibly TRBD1 (5 bases). Looked up from germline, CDR1 is SGHDT and CDR2 is YYEEEE. The CDR3 spans 14 residues. V dropped 2 bases and J dropped 5 bases, with 13 bases sitting between them. The DNA of the CDR3 is TGTGCCAGCAGCTTCGTAGGGGTGGGGGAGACCCAGTACTTC. It yields the protein CASSFVGVGETQYF.

The genes are TRBV5-1 and TRBJ2-7, with D perhaps matching TRBD1 (5 bases). The germline V gene encodes CDR1 SGHRS and CDR2 YFSETQ. This CDR3 contains 14 residues. V lost 0 bases to trimming and J lost 4 bases, with 11 bases between them. CDR3 protein: CASSLGQGAYEQYF. CDR3 bases: TGCGCCAGCAGCTTGGGGCAGGGCGCGTACGAGCAGTACTTC.

The rearrangement joins TRBV13 to TRBJ2-3; D perhaps matches TRBD2 (6 bases). The CDR3 is 13 residues long. Germline V lookup: CDR1 PRHDT, CDR2 FYEKMQ (reference sequence). Between the trimmed V and J ends, which lost 5 bases and 7 bases, there was a span of 13 bases. Here the CDR3 reads CASSERWTNTQYF. The CDR3 bases are TGTGCCAGCAGCGAGAGGTGGACTAATACGCAGTATTTT. The whole variable domain, filled in from reference TRBV13 and TRBJ2-3, reads AAGVIQSPRHLIKEKRETATLKCYPIPRHDTVYWYQQGPGQDPQFLISFYEKMQSDKGSIPDRFSAQQFSDYHSELNMSSLELGDSALYFCASSERWTNTQYFGPGTRLTVL.

The V call is TRBV6-5, the J call TRBJ1-3; D is perhaps TRBD1 (6 bases). The ends were cut back, 5 bases at V and 4 bases at J, with 12 bases in the middle. CDR3 length equals 14 residues. In germline, CDR1 is MNHEY, CDR2 SVGAGI. CDR3: CASSPLDRGNTIYF. CDR3 nucleotides: TGTGCCAGCAGTCCCCTCGACAGGGGAAACACCATATATTTT.

The genes are TRBV7-6 and TRBJ2-3; 9 bases line up with TRBD2. Germline V gene sequence: CDR1 SGHVS, CDR2 FNYEAQ. This CDR3 comprises 17 residues. V was pared by 0 bases and J by 2 bases, with 6 bases of the junction left unmatched. The CDR3 nucleotides are TGTGCCAGCAGCTTAGCGCGAGCGGGGGGACTCACAGATACGCAGTATTTT. It is translated as CASSLARAGGLTDTQYF.

The V call is TRBV5-1, the J call TRBJ1-4, with D maybe TRBD1 (5 bases). This CDR3 is built from 15 residues. The germline CDR1 and CDR2 sequences are SGHRS and YFSETQ. Trimming took 2 bases from V and 7 from J, leaving 15 bases between them. The CDR3 sequence: CASSLDPAGFEKLFF. The CDR3 DNA reads as TGCGCCAGCAGCTTAGACCCAGCAGGGTTTGAAAAACTGTTTTTT.

The count of this clone is one. The rearrangement links TRBV5-6 to TRBJ1-2; D not certain. The CDR3 sequence is 14 residues long. Between the trimmed V and J ends, which lost 0 bases and 1 base, there was a span of 7 bases. Germline V lookup: CDR1 SGHDT, CDR2 YYEEEE. The CDR3 spells CASSLGSDNYGYTF. The DNA for the CDR3 is TGTGCCAGCAGCTTGGGCAGCGATAACTATGGCTACACCTTC.

On this clone itself: Other DNA variants within this sample encode the same CDR3. The rearrangement links TRBV5-1 to TRBJ1-1; TRBD1 matches at 7 bases. Trimming at V came to 2 bases and at J to 3 bases, leaving 4 bases not matched to a gene. The CDR3 loop spans 14 amino acids. Germline V gives CDR1 SGHRS, CDR2 YFSETQ. The CDR3 DNA reads TGCGCCAGCAGCTTAGCAGGGGGTTACACTGAAGCTTTCTTT. Its protein product is CASSLAGGYTEAFF.

J is TRBJ1-1 and V is TRBV27, with D possibly TRBD1 on 5 matching bases. The CDR3 covers 15 residues. CDR1 is MNHEY, CDR2 SMNVEV, per germline (reference sequence). The germline V and J ends were trimmed by 5 bases and 1 base, with 14 bases remaining between them. CDR3: CASSQGFVSNTEAFF. The CDR3 DNA is TGTGCCAGCAGTCAGGGTTTCGTTTCGAACACTGAAGCTTTCTTT.

This sequence joins TRBV29-1 and TRBJ2-3, with 13 nucleotides matching TRBD2. V dropped 2 bases and J dropped 0; count of bases not matched to a gene: 17. The germline gives CDR1 SQVTM, CDR2 ANQGSEA. The CDR3 sequence is 21 residues long. This CDR3 is CSVEIQGTSGIVGFSTDTQYF. CDR3 nucleotides: TGCAGCGTTGAAATCCAAGGGACTAGCGGGATAGTGGGTTTTAGCACAGATACGCAGTATTTT.

The chain carries TRBV7-3 and TRBJ2-2, with D possibly being TRBD2 (7 bases). V shed 5 bases and J shed 5 bases, with 15 bases lying between them. The CDR3 length is 15 residues. Germline lookup yields CDR1 SGHTA and CDR2 FQGTGA. CDR3: CASSNRGGRTGELFF. In DNA, the CDR3 is TGTGCCAGCAGCAATAGGGGGGGCCGAACCGGGGAGCTGTTTTTT.

This clone was counted between two and nine times. The chain recombines TRBV13 with TRBJ1-2; 7 nucleotides match TRBD1. This CDR3 has 13 residues. Germline V gives CDR1 PRHDT, CDR2 FYEKMQ (reference sequence). The V gene end was trimmed by 3 bases and the J gene end by 8 bases; junction bases not matched to a gene: 6. The CDR3 spells CASSFVGGEGYTF. In nucleotides, the CDR3 is TGTGCCAGCAGCTTTGTAGGGGGCGAAGGCTACACCTTC.

The V call is TRBV7-7, the J call TRBJ2-3; D call uncertain. Trimming removed 5 bases from V and 3 bases from J, with 6 bases in between. The CDR3 totals 12 residues. The germline V gene encodes CDR1 SSHAT and CDR2 FNYEAQ (reference sequence). CDR3 sequence reads: CASSDGTDTQYF. In DNA form, the CDR3 reads TGTGCCAGCAGCGACGGGACAGATACGCAGTATTTT.

The chain has TRBV25-1 and TRBJ2-1, with a weak D call TRBD2 (6 bases). Germline V lookup: CDR1 MGHDK, CDR2 SYGVNS. The CDR3 covers 16 residues. The V end lost 3 bases, the J end lost 12 bases, and 24 bases lay between the germline ends. CDR3 bases: TGTGCCAGCAGTGATCCCGAATCCCCATCTAGCGTCGGGCAGTTCTTC. Translated, it gives CASSDPESPSSVGQFF.

The chain recombines TRBV5-6 with TRBJ2-7; possibly TRBD1 for D (5 bases). From germline, CDR1 is SGHDT and CDR2 YYEEEE. The V gene lost 4 bases and the J gene lost 3 bases, with 14 bases spanning the gap. This CDR3 is 14 amino acids long. The CDR3 DNA follows: TGTGCCAGCAGCCAAAGACAGACGCACTACGAGCAGTACTTC. Protein sequence: CASSQRQTHYEQYF.

A remark on this clone: The same CDR3 can be traced to other DNA sequences in this sample. This chain's CDR3 is CASSLEPGGETQYF. In DNA, the CDR3 is TGCGCCAGCAGCTTGGAGCCGGGCGGGGAGACCCAGTACTTC. The chain couples TRBV5-1 to TRBJ2-5, with D maybe TRBD2 (5 bases). Germline CDR1 reads SGHRS; CDR2 reads YFSETQ. V shed 0 bases and J shed 5 bases, with 11 bases lying between them. This CDR3 contains 14 residues.

The chain employs TRBV18 and TRBJ1-4, with D possibly matching TRBD1 (6 bases). The germline V gene encodes CDR1 KGHSH and CDR2 LQKENI. Trimming shortened V by 2 bases and J by 5 bases, and 18 bases separated the two germline ends. This CDR3 is 17 amino acids long. This CDR3 reads CASSPFKGQLGNEKLFF. For the CDR3, the DNA is TGTGCCAGCTCACCATTCAAAGGACAGCTGGGAAATGAAAAACTGTTTTTT.

The chain recombines TRBV7-9 with TRBJ2-6, with 12 bases lining up with TRBD1. The V gene's germline CDR1 is SEHNR and CDR2 FQNEAQ (reference sequence). CDR3 length equals 18 residues. The ends lost 5 bases at V and 3 bases at J; junction bases unmatched: 8. CDR3 sequence: CASSHPGQGAGGANVLTF. The CDR3 DNA reads TGTGCCAGCAGCCATCCGGGACAGGGGGCTGGTGGGGCCAACGTCCTGACTTTC.

This rearrangement joins TRBV5-1 to TRBJ2-7; 7 nucleotides line up with TRBD2. The germline V gene has CDR1 SGHRS and CDR2 YFSETQ. Unmatched junction bases numbered 10, after V lost 4 bases and J lost 6 bases. The CDR3 spans 14 residues. CDR3 amino acids: CASSLRGLFSEQYF. The CDR3 region has the DNA TGCGCCAGCAGCCTTAGGGGACTATTCAGCGAGCAGTACTTC.

In this sample, this clone turned up a few times. The chain employs TRBV16 and TRBJ2-7; no reliable D call. This CDR3 is built from 13 residues. V gave up 0 bases and J gave up 4 bases, with 7 bases separating them. Germline V gene data show CDR1 as KGHSY and CDR2 as FQNENV. As DNA, the CDR3 is TGTGCCAGCAGCCAATCGGTAGTGTACGAGCAGTACTTC. Translation gives CASSQSVVYEQYF.